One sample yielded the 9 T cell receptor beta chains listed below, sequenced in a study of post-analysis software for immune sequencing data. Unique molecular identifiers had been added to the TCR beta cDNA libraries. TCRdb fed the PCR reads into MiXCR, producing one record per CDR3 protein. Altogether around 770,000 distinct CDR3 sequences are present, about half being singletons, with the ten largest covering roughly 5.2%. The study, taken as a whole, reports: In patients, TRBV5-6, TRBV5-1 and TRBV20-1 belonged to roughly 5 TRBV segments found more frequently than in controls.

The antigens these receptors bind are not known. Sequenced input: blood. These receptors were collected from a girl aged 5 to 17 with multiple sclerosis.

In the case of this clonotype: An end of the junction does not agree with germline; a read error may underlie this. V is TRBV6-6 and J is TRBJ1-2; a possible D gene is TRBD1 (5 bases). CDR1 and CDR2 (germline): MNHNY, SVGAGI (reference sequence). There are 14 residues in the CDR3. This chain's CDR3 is CASTYEGRGYGHTF. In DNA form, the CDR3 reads TGTGCCAGCACCTACGAGGGCCGGGGCTATGGCCACACCTTC.

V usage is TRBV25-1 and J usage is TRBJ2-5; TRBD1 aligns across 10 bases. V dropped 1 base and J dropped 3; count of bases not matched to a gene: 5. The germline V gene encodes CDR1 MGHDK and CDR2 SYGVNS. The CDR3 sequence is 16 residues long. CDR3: CASSEWEGTGEETQYF. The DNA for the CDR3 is TGTGCCAGCAGTGAATGGGAGGGGACAGGGGAAGAGACCCAGTACTTC.

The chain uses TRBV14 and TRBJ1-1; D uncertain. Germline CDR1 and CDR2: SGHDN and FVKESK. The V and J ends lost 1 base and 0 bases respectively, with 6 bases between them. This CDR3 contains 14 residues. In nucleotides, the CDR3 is TGTGCCAGCAGCCAAGCGCCAGTGAACACTGAAGCTTTCTTT. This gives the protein CASSQAPVNTEAFF. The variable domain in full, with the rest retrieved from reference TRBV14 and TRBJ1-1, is EAGVTQFPSHSVIEKGQTVTLRCDPISGHDNLYWYRRVMGKEIKFLLHFVKESKQDESGMPNNRFLAERTGGTYSTLKVQPAELEDSGVYFCASSQAPVNTEAFFGQGTRLTVV.

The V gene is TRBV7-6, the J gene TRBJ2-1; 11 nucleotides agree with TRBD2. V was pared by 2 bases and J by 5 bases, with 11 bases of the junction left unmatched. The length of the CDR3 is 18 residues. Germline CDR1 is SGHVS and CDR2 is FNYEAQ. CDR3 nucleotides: TGTGCCAGCAGCTTATACTATGTGGGGACTAGCGGCCACAATGAGCAGTTCTTC. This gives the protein CASSLYYVGTSGHNEQFF.

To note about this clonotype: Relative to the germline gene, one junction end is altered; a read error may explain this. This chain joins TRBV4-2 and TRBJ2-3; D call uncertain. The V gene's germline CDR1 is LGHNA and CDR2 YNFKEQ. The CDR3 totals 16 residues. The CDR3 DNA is TGTGCCAGCAGTCAAGGACCTGGCACTAGCACAGATACGCAGTATTTT. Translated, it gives CASSQGPGTSTDTQYF.

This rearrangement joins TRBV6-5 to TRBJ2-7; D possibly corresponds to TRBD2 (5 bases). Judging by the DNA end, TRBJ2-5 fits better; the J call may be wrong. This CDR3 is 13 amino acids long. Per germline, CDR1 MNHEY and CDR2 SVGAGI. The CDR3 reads CASKQRRGETQYF. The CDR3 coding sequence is TGTGCCAGCAAGCAGCGGAGAGGAGAGACCCAGTACTTC.

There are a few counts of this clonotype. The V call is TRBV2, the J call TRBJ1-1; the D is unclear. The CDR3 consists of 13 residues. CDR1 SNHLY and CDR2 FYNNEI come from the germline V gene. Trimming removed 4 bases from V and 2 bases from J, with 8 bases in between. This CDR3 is CASSVEDNTEAFF. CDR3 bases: TGTGCCAGCAGTGTGGAAGACAACACTGAAGCTTTCTTT.

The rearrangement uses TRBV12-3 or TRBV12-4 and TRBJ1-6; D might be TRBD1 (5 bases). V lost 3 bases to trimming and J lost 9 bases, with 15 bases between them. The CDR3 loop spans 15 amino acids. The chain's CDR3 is CASSFGHWAGSPLHF. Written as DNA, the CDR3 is TGTGCCAGCAGTTTCGGACACTGGGCCGGTTCACCCCTCCACTTT.

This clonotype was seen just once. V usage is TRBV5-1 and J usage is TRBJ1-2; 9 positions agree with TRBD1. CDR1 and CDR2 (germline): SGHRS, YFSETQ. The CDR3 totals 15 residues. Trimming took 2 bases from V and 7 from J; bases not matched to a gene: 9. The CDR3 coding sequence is TGCGCCAGCAGCTTTTCTCCCGAGACAGGGGGTGGCTACACCTTC. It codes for CASSFSPETGGGYTF.